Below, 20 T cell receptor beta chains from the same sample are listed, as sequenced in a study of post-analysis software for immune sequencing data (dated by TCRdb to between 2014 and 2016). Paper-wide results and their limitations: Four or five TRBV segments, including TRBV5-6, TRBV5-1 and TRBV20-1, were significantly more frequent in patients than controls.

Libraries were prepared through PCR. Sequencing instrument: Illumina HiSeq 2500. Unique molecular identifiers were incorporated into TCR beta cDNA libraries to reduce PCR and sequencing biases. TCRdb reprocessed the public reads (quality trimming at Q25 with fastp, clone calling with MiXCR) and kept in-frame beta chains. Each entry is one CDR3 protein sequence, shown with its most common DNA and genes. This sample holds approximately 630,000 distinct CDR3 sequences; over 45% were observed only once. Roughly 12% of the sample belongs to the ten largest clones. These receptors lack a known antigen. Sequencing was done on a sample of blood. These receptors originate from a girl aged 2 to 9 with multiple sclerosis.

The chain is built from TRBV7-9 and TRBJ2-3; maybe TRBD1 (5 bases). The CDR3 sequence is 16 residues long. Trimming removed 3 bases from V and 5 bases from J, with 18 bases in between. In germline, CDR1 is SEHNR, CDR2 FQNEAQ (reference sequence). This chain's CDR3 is CASSFGHTGPLDTQYF. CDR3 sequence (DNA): TGTGCCAGCAGCTTTGGACACACGGGCCCGCTAGATACGCAGTATTTT.

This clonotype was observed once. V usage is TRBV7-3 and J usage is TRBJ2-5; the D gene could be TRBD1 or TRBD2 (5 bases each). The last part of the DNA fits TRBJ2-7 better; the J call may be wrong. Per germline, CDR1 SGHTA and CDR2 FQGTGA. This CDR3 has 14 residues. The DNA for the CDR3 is TGTGCCAGCAGCCCCCCGGGACGCCCCTACGAGCAGTACTTC. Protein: CASSPPGRPYEQYF.

CDR3 sequence reads: CAARTGTSGSDEQFF. The CDR3, as DNA: TGTGCCGCCCGAACCGGGACTAGCGGGAGTGATGAGCAGTTCTTC. The genes are TRBV6-5 and TRBJ2-1; TRBD2 agrees at 14 bases. CDR3 length: 15 amino acids. V dropped 11 bases and J dropped 8; count of bases not matched to a gene: 11. Germline CDR1 MNHEY, CDR2 SVGAGI.

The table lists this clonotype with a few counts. Written as DNA, the CDR3 is TGTGCCAGCGCCCGCGGCGCCGGGAGTGGGGCCAACGTCCTGACTTTC. It codes for CASARGAGSGANVLTF. This chain joins TRBV7-3 and TRBJ2-6, with D possibly TRBD2 on 6 matching bases. Trimming removed 8 bases at V and 3 bases at J, with 17 bases between. The CDR3 sequence is 16 residues long. Germline loops: CDR1 SGHTA, CDR2 FQGTGA.

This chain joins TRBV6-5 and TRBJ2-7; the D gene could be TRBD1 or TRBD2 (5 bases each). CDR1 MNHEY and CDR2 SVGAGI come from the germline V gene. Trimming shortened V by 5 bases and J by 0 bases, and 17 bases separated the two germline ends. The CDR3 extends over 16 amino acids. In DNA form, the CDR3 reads TGTGCCAGCAGTACGGGGCCCGATACAAGCTCCTACGAGCAGTACTTC. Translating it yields CASSTGPDTSSYEQYF.

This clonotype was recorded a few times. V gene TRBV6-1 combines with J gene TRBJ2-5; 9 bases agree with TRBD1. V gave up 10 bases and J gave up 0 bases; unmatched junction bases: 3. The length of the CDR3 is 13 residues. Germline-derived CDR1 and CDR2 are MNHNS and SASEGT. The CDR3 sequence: CANRDRDQETQYF. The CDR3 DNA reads TGTGCCAATCGGGACAGGGACCAAGAGACCCAGTACTTC.

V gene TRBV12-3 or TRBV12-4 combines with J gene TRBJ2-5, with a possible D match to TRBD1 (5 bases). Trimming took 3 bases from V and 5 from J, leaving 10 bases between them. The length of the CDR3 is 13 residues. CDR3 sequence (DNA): TGTGCCAGCAGTTTTGGGGCCGGGGAGACCCAGTACTTC. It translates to CASSFGAGETQYF.

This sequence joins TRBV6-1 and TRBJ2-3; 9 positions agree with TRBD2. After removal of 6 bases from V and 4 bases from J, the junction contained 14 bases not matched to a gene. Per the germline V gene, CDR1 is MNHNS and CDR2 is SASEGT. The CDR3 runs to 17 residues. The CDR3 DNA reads TGTGCCAGCAGCATTAGGGGGGTAGCGGGAGTTTCAGATACGCAGTATTTT. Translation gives CASSIRGVAGVSDTQYF.

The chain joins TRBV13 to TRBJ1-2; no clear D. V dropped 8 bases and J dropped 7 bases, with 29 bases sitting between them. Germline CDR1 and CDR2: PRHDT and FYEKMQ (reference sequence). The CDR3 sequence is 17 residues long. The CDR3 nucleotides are TGTGCCAGCGACAATAGGAAGACGTCCTCCGGCGGCGGTGGCTACACCTTC. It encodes CASDNRKTSSGGGGYTF.

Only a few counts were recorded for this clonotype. Here the CDR3 DNA reads TGTGCCATCAGTGAGTCTGGCGGATTCAATCAGCCCCAGCATTTT. Residues: CAISESGGFNQPQHF. The chain is built from TRBV10-3 and TRBJ1-5; D is ambiguous. Germline CDR1 is ENHRY and CDR2 is SYGVKD. This CDR3 comprises 15 residues. Trimming took off 0 bases at V and 3 bases at J, with 9 bases between the two ends.

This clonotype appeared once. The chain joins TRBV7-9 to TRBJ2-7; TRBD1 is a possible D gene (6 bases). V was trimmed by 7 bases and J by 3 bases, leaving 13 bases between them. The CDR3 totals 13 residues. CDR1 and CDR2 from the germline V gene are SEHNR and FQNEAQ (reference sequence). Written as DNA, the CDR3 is TGTGCCAGCACCCTGGGGGCGGACTACGAGCAGTACTTC. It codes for CASTLGADYEQYF. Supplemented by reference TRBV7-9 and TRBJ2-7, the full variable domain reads DTGVSQNPRHKITKRGQNVTFRCDPISEHNRLYWYRQTLGQGPEFLTYFQNEAQLEKSRLLSDRFSAERPKGSFSTLEIQRTEQGDSAMYLCASTLGADYEQYFGPGTRLTVT.

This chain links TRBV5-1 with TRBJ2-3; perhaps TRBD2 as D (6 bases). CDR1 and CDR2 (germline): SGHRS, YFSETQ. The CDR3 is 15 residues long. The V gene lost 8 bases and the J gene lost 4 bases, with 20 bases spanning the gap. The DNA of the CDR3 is TGCGCCAGTCGACTACTAGCTGCCAGAGCAGATACGCAGTATTTT. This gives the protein CASRLLAARADTQYF. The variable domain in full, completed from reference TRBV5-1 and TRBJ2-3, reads KAGVTQTPRYLIKTRGQQVTLSCSPISGHRSVSWYQQTPGQGLQFLFEYFSETQRNKGNFPGRFSGRQFSNSRSEMNVSTLELGDSALYLCASRLLAARADTQYFGPGTRLTVL.

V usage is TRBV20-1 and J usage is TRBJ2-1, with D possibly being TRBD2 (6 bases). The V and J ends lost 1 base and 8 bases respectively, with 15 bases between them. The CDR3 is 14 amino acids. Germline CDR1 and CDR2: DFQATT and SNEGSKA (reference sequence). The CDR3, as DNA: TGCAGTGCTAGAGTAACGGGAGAGGGGCATGAGCAGTTCTTC. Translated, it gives CSARVTGEGHEQFF.

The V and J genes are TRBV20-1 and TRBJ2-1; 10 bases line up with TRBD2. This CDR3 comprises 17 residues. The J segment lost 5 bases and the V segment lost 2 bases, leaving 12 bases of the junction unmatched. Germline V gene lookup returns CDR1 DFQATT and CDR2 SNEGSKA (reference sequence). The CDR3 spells CSARSFSGGASDNEQFF. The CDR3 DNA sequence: TGCAGTGCTAGAAGCTTCAGCGGGGGGGCCTCGGACAATGAGCAGTTCTTC.

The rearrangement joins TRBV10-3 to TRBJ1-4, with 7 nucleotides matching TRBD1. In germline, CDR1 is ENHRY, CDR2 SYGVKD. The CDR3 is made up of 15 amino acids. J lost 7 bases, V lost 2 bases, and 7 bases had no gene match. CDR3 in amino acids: CAISESLTGTEKLFF. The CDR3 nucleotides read TGTGCCATCAGTGAGAGCTTGACAGGGACTGAAAAACTGTTTTTT.

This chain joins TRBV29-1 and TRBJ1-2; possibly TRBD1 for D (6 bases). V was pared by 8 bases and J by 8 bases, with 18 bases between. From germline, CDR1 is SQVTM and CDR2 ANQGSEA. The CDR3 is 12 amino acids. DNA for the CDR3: TGCAGCTCGCCAGTCGGACAGATAGGCTACACCTTC. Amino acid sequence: CSSPVGQIGYTF.

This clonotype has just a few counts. The CDR3 nucleotides are TGTGCCAGCAGCTCCCCTAGGAACTACAATGAGCAGTTCTTC. Translating it yields CASSSPRNYNEQFF. This sequence joins TRBV7-3 and TRBJ2-1; D gene uncertain. There are 14 residues in the CDR3. The V gene lost 4 bases and the J gene lost 3 bases, with 10 bases spanning the gap. Germline V gene data show CDR1 as SGHTA and CDR2 as FQGTGA.

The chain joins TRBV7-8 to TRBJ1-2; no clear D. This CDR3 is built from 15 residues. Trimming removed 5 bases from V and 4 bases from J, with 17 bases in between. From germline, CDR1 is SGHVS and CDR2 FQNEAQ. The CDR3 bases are TGTGCCAGCAGCCCTGGATCGACTTCGGCCTATGGCTACACCTTC. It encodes CASSPGSTSAYGYTF.

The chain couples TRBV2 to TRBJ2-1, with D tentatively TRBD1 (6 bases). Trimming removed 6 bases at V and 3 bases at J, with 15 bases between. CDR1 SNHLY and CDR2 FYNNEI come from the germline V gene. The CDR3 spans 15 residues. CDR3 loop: CASRPGTPIYNEQFF. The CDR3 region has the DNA TGTGCCAGCAGGCCCGGGACACCTATCTACAATGAGCAGTTCTTC.

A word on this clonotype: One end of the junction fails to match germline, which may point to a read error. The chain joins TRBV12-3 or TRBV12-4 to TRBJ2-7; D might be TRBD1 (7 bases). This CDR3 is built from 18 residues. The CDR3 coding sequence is TGTGCCAGCACTGCCGACAGGGTCCCCATCACCGCGGACTACGAGCGGTACTTT. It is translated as CASTADRVPITADYERYF.